This TCR beta chain comes out of a study of T-cell memory formation after mild COVID-19. TCRdb re-called the 5' RACE reads through MiXCR, storing one row per CDR3 protein. The sample has around 99,000 distinct CDR3 sequences, 13% to 15% seen once. This CDR3 has 15 residues. From germline, CDR1 is LGHNA and CDR2 YNFKEQ. With 0 bases removed from V and 2 bases from J, the gap between germline ends came to 9 bases. V is TRBV4-2 and J is TRBJ2-3; D call uncertain. The receptor was derived from a man in his late teens or twenties who had mild COVID-19 (a few samples of this study predate the infection). Cell type and time point are not known. Sequencing was done on a sample of PBMCs or a T cell subset sorted from them (not recorded which). The chain's CDR3 is CASSQESPHTDTQYF. CDR3 sequence (DNA): TGTGCCAGCAGCCAAGAAAGTCCCCACACAGATACGCAGTATTTT.